This T cell receptor (beta chain) was documented in a study of vaccination and CD4 T cells after COVID-19. Turning to the study itself: The study collected post-vaccine samples a median around 76 days after dose two, with a range of 14 to 241. Findings and caveats of the study: The great majority, 304 of 307 vaccine-specific clones, proved spike mono-reactive in convalescent patients.

Treatment given: roughly 10-day PBMC culture with coronavirus spike peptide pools or control peptides (ViraFEST assay). The ViraFEST method relied on peptide pools to expand antigen-specific T cells, followed by TCR sequencing. After removal of 2 bases from V and 3 bases from J, the junction contained 11 bases not matched to a gene. The CDR3 runs 17 residues. A word on this clonotype: Its specificity is unknown.

Oncomine TCR Beta short-read sequencing was applied to DNA from cultured CD4+ T cells. The authors extracted genomic DNA from cultured CD4+ T cells. TCRdb reprocessed the PCR reads with MiXCR, giving one entry per CDR3 protein. The sample yields about 15,000 distinct CDR3 sequences, approximately 84% seen once. Here the sequenced sample was CD4+ T cells from blood, cultured in vitro, taken after SARS-CoV-2 vaccination. The gene calls are TRBV12-3 or TRBV12-4 and TRBJ2-5; TRBD2 matches 8 bases. The clonotype comes from a human donor who received a COVID-19 vaccine. The CDR3, as DNA: TGTGCCAGCAGTTTACGCCTCGTTGGTAGCGGGGAAGAGACCCAGTACTTC. Translation gives CASSLRLVGSGEETQYF.